This T cell receptor (beta chain) is from a study of T cell repertoires in cytomegalovirus infection. Study summary: Recently identified HLA-C-restricted CMV epitopes were used, and well-studied HLA-B-restricted CMV epitopes were used as well. CMV infection together with matching HLA type was indicated by public TCR beta signatures.

Study-level points and caveats: Adding up the frequency of public TCR beta families identified people who carried CMV plus the relevant HLA. The ex vivo response showed dominance by HLA-C-restricted CMV-specific TCR beta clonotypes.

TCRdb recomputed calls from the reads with MiXCR, one row per CDR3 protein. The sample lists 700,000 to 950,000 distinct CDR3 sequences; 32% were seen once. CDR1 and CDR2 from the germline V gene are MNHNY and SVGAGI (reference sequence). The CDR3 consists of 12 residues. This clonotype was seen only a few times. The antigen remains unidentified. An end of the junction does not agree with germline; a read error may underlie this. The material was cultured CD8+ T cells from PBMCs, obtained from culture after CMV antigen stimulation. The clonotype originates from a human donor in good health (CMV status not recorded). Some clones in this sample may be carry-over from other donors' samples. This chain joins TRBV6-6 and TRBJ2-5; 12 bases match TRBD2. As DNA, the CDR3 is TGTGCCAGCAGTTATGAGCTAGCGGGGGGGCTCTTT. It is translated as CASSYELAGGLF.